A single TCR beta chain is shown here with its context. Its cognate antigen is unknown. Germline V gene sequence: CDR1 MNHEY, CDR2 SMNVEV (reference sequence). The CDR3 is made up of 16 amino acids. V lost 0 bases, J lost 3 bases, and 12 bases lay in between. This record belongs to a study of T cell therapy after organ transplantation. Regarding the study as a whole: Nonresponders had marked pretherapy clonal expansions and little post-therapy change.

Measured with immunoSEQ multiplex PCR; TCRdb has only the in-frame clones, and not every one. Counted here are about 2,200 clones, 75% to 95% occurring once; the ten biggest clones make up approximately 20%. The specimen was CD8+ T cells from blood, collected before autologous CMV-specific T cell therapy. The V gene is TRBV27, the J gene TRBJ1-5; tentatively, D is TRBD1 (5 bases). The TCR sequence derives from a human patient who had received a solid organ transplant and had CMV disease. The CDR3, as DNA: TGTGCCAGCAGTTTATCGAGGGCAGGGAACAATCAGCCCCAGCATTTT. This sequence encodes CASSLSRAGNNQPQHF.